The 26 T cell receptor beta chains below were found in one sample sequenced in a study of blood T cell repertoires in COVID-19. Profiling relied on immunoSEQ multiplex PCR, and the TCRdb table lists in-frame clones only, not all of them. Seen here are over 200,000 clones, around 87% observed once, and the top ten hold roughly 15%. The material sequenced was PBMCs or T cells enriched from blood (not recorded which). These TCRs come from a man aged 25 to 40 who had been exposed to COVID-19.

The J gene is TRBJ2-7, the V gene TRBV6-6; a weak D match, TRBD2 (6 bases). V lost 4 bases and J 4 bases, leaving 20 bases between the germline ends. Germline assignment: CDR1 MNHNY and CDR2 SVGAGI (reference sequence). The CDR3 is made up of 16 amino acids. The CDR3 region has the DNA TGTGCCAGCAGTTCCCCGGGTAGCGGCGGCACATACGAGCAGTACTTC. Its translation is CASSSPGSGGTYEQYF.

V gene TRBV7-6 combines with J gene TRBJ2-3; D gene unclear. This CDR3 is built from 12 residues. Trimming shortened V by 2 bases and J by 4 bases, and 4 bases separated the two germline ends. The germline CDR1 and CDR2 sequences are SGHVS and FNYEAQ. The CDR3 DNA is TGTGCCAGCAGCTTACTGTCAGATACGCAGTATTTT. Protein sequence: CASSLLSDTQYF.

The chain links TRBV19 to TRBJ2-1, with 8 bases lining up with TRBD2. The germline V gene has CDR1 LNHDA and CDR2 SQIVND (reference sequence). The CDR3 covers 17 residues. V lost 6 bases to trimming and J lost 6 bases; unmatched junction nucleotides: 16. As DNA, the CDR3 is TGTGCCAGTAGACCCCTGGGCGGGGGGAGGTTCGGCAATGAGCAGTTCTTC. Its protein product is CASRPLGGGRFGNEQFF.

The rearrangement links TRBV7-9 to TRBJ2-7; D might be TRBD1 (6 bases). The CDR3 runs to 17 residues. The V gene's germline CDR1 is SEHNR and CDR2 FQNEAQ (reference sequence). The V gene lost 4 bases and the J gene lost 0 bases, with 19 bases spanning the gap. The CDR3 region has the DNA TGTGCCAGCAGCTCCTACCCCAGGGGCTTAAGCTCCTACGAGCAGTACTTC. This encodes CASSSYPRGLSSYEQYF.

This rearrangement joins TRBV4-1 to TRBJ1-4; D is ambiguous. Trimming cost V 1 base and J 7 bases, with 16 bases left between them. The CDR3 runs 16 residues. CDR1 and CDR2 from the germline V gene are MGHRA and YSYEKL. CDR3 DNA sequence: TGCGCCAGCAGCCAAGTAGGGCCCGGGGAAATTGAAAAACTGTTTTTT. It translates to CASSQVGPGEIEKLFF.

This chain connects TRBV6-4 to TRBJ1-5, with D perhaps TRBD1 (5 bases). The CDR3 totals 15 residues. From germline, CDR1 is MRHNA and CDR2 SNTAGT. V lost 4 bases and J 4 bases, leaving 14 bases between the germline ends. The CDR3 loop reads CASSVRWGPNQPQHF. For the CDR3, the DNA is TGTGCCAGCAGTGTTAGGTGGGGCCCTAATCAGCCCCAGCATTTT.

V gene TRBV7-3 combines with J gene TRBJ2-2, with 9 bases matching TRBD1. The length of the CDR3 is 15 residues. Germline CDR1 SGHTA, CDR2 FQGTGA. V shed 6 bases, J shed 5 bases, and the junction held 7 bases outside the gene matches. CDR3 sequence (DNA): TGTGCCAGCAGAAAAGGACAGGGGAGGACCGGGGAGCTGTTTTTT. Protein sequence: CASRKGQGRTGELFF.

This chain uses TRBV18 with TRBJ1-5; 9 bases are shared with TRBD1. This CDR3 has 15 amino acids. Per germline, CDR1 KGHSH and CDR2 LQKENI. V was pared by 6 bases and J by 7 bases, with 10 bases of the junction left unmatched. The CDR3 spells CASSRTGQGGQPQHF. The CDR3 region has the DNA TGTGCCAGCTCGCGAACGGGACAGGGAGGACAGCCCCAGCATTTT.

The DNA of the CDR3 is TGTGCCAGCAGCCCGCCGGGACAGGGAGAGGAAAAACTGTTTTTT. Encoded protein: CASSPPGQGEEKLFF. The genes are TRBV5-6 and TRBJ1-4, with 9 bases that match TRBD1. V was pared by 4 bases and J by 8 bases, with 9 bases of the junction left unmatched. Germline CDR1 reads SGHDT; CDR2 reads YYEEEE. The length of the CDR3 is 15 residues.

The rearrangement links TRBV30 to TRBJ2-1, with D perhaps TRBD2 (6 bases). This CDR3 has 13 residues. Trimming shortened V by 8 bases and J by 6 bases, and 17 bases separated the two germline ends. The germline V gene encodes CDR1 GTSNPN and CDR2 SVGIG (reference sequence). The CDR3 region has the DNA TGTGCCCGAAGCAGGGAGGTCAGCAATGAGCAGTTCTTC. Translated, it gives CARSREVSNEQFF.

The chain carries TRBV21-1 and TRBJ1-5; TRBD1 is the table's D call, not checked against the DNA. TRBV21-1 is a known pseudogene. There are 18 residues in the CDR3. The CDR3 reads CASSVGRASVGGNQPQHF. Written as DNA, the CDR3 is TGTGCCAGCAGCGTAGGCAGGGCATCCGTGGGTGGCAATCAGCCCCAGCATTTT.

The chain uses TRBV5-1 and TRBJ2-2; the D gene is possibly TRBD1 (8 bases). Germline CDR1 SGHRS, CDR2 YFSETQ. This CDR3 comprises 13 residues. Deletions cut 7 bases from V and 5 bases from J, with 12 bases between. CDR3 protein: CASDRGGTGELFF. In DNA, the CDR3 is TGCGCCAGCGACAGGGGAGGGACCGGGGAGCTGTTTTTT.

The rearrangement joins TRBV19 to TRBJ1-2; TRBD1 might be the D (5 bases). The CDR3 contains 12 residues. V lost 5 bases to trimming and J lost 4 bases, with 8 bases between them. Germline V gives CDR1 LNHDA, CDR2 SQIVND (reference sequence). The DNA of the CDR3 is TGTGCCAGTAGTCCTGGGGCCTATGGCTACACCTTC. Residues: CASSPGAYGYTF.

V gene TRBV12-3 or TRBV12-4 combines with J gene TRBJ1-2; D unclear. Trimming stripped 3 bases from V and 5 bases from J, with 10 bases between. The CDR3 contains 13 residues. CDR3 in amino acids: CASSFRSTYGYTF. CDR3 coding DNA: TGTGCCAGCAGTTTTCGGTCAACTTATGGCTACACCTTC.

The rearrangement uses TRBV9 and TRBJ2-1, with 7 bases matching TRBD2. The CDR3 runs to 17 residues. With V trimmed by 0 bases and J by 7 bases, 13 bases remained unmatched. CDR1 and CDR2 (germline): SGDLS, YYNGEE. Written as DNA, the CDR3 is TGTGCCAGCAGCGTAGGATTGTGGGAGGGGAGGAATAATGAGCAGTTCTTC. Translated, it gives CASSVGLWEGRNNEQFF. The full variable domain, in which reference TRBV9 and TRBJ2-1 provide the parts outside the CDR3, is DSGVTQTPKHLITATGQRVTLRCSPRSGDLSVYWYQQSLDQGLQFLIQYYNGEERAKGNILERFSAQQFPDLHSELNLSSLELGDSALYFCASSVGLWEGRNNEQFFGPGTRLTVL.

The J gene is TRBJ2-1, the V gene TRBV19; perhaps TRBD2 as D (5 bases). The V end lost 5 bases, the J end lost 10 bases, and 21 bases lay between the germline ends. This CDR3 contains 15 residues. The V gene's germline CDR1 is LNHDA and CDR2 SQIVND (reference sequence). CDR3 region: CASSGGLPPIQEQFF. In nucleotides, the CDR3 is TGTGCCAGTAGTGGCGGGCTCCCCCCCATTCAGGAGCAGTTCTTC.

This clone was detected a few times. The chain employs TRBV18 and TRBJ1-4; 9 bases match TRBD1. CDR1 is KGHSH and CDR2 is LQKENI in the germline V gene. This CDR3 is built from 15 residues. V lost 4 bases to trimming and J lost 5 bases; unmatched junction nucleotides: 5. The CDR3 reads CASSLGQGRNEKLFF. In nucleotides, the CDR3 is TGTGCCAGCTCACTAGGACAGGGGAGAAATGAAAAACTGTTTTTT.

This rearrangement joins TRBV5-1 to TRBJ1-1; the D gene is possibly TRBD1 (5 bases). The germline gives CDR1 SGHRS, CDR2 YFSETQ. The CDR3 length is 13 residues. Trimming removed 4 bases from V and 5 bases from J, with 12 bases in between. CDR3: CASSGAGLTEAFF. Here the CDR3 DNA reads TGCGCCAGCAGCGGTGCAGGGTTAACTGAAGCTTTCTTT.

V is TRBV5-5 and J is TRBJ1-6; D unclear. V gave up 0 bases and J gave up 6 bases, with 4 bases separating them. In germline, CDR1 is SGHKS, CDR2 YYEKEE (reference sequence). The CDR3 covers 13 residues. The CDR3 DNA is TGTGCCAGCAGCTTGGTCATTAATTCACCCCTCCACTTT. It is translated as CASSLVINSPLHF.

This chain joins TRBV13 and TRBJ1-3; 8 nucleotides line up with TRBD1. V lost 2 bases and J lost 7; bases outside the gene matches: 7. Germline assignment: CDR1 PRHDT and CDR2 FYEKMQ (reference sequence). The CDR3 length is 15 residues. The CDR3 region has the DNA TGTGCCAGCAGCTTACCCGACAGGGGAGGTAACACCATATATTTT. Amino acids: CASSLPDRGGNTIYF.

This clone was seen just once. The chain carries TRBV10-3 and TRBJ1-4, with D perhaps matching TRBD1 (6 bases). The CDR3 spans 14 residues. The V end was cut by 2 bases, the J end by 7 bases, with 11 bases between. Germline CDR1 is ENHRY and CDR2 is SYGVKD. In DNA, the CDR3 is TGTGCCATCAGTGAGGGACAGACGGTTGAAAAACTGTTTTTT. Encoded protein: CAISEGQTVEKLFF.

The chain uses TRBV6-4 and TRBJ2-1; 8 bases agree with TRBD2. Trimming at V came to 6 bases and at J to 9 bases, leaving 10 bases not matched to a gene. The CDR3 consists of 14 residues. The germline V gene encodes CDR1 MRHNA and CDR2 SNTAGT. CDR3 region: CASSDGGATAEQFF. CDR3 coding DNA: TGTGCCAGCAGCGACGGGGGGGCCACGGCTGAGCAGTTCTTC.

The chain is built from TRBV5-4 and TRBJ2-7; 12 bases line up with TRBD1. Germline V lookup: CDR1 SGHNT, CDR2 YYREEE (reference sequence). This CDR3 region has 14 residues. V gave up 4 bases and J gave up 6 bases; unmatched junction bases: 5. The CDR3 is CASSLRDRGPEQYF. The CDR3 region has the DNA TGTGCCAGCAGCCTCCGGGACAGGGGGCCCGAGCAGTACTTC.

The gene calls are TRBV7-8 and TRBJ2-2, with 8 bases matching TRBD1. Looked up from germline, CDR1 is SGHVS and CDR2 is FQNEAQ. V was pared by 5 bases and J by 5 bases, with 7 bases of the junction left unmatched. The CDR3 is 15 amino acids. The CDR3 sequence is CASSRGQGYTGELFF. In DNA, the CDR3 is TGTGCCAGCAGCCGAGGACAGGGTTATACCGGGGAGCTGTTTTTT. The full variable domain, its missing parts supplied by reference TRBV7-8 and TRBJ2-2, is GAGVSQSPRYKVAKRGQDVALRCDPISGHVSLFWYQQALGQGPEFLTYFQNEAQLDKSGLPSDRFFAERPEGSVSTLKIQRTQQEDSAVYLCASSRGQGYTGELFFGEGSRLTVL.

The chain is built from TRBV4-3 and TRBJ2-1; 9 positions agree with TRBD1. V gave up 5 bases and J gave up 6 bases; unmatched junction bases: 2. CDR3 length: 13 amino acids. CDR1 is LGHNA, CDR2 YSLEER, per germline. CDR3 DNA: TGCGCCAGCAGCATGACAGGGGGCAATGAGCAGTTCTTC. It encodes CASSMTGGNEQFF.

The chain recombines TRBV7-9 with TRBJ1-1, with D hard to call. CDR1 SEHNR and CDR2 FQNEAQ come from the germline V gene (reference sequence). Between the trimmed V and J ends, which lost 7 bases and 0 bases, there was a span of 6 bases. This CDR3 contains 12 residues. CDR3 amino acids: CASTLMNTEAFF. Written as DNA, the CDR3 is TGTGCCAGCACCCTAATGAACACTGAAGCTTTCTTT.